This paragraph covers one T cell receptor beta chain sequence. The sample belongs to a study of T-cell reconstitution after alpha-beta-depleted transplantation in children. The library targeted TCRbeta and was prepared with unique molecular identifiers. TCRdb re-analysed the PCR reads in MiXCR, keeping a single row per CDR3 protein. The sample lists approximately 400,000 distinct CDR3 sequences; about a tenth were seen once. The source of this sequence is a human donor who donated a stem cell graft to a child with acute myeloid leukemia. This specimen was PBMCs from the stem cell graft donor, taken from the stem cell graft.

The CDR3 region has the DNA TGCAGCGTTGCGATGGAGATCTACAATGAGCAGTTCTTC. Its translation: CSVAMEIYNEQFF. The chain employs TRBV29-1 and TRBJ2-1; no clear D. The CDR3 runs 13 residues. Germline CDR1 and CDR2: SQVTM and ANQGSEA. Trimming stripped 4 bases from V and 3 bases from J, with 10 bases between.